This TCR beta chain was sequenced in a study of blood T cells in healthy people across ages. This clonotype was observed a few times. The antigen remains unidentified. Study-level findings and limits: Changes seen in expanded clonotypes were possibly confounded by donor CMV status left unknown.

A second PCR, run for about 7 to 11 cycles, used a sample-barcoded 5' primer plus a J-beta primer mix. Each TCR beta cDNA got a 12-nucleotide random molecular identifier. A minimum of 2.5 million CDR3-containing paired-end reads was obtained for each sample. TCRdb called the 5' RACE reads again in MiXCR, with one record for every CDR3 protein. This table has approximately 1.5 million distinct CDR3 sequences, approximately 43% appearing once. Trimming removed 1 base at V and 6 bases at J, with 14 bases between. The CDR3 extends over 15 amino acids. Germline values: CDR1 SEHNR, CDR2 FQNEAQ (reference sequence).

The chain has TRBV7-9 and TRBJ2-3, with D possibly being TRBD2 (6 bases). The sequence derives from a woman under 30 in good health. Sequencing was done on a sample of blood. The DNA for the CDR3 is TGTGCCAGCAGCTTAGACGGAGGGGCGATGGATACGCAGTATTTT. It is translated as CASSLDGGAMDTQYF.